This T cell receptor beta chain came from a study of regulatory T cells in long-lasting Graves disease. Across the whole study: Graves' patients who were just diagnosed had used antithyroid drugs for under 3 months.

This clonotype has only a few counts. The antigen is unknown. Whole-study results and caveats: Persistent disease favored TRBV28, TRBJ1-2 and TRBJ2-5. Reduced TCR diversity was observed in persistent Graves' patients versus newly diagnosed patients. With 2,500 to 3,500 shared public clonotypes, persistent patients exceeded new patients, who shared about a thousand.

Time point here: newly diagnosed GD, antithyroid drugs for less than 3 months. From RNA extracted from PBMCs, the TCR library was made. The CDR3 spans 13 residues. V lost 4 bases, J lost 0 bases, and 3 bases stayed unmatched. The germline CDR1 and CDR2 sequences are DFQATT and SNEGSKA (reference sequence). Libraries of TCR beta came from iRepertoire HTBI primers plus Arm-PCR of CDR3 regions. In TCRdb, the multiplex PCR reads were re-called with MiXCR into one record per CDR3 protein. The sample includes a few hundred thousand distinct CDR3 sequences, roughly a sixth of them seen just once. Another study also made use of these data, one on T cells in Graves' hyperthyroidism and ophthalmopathy.

The clonotype was recovered from a man aged 40-49 years with Graves disease. This material consisted of peripheral blood mononuclear cells (PBMCs), taken at new diagnosis, from a patient treated with antithyroid drugs. V is TRBV20-1 and J is TRBJ2-7, with TRBD2 identical over 7 bases. DNA of the CDR3: TGCAGTGCTAAGCAGCGGGGCTCCTACGAGCAGTACTTC. Translating it yields CSAKQRGSYEQYF.